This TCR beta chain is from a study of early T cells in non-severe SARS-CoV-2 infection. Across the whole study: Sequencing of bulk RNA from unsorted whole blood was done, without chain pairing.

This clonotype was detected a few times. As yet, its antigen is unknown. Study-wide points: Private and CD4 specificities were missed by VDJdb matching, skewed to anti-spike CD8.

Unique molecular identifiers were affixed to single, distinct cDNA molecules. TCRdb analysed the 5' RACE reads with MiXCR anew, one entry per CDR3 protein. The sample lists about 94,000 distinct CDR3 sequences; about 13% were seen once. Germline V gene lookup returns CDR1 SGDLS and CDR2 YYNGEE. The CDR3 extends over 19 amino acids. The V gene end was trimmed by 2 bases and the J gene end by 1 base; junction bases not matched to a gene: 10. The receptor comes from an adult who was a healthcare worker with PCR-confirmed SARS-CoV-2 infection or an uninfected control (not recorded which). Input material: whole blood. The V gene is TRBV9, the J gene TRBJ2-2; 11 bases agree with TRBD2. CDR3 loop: CASSVLAGGTNLNTGELFF. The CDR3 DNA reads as TGTGCCAGCAGCGTCCTAGCGGGGGGCACCAACTTGAACACCGGGGAGCTGTTTTTT.